These 4 T cell receptor beta chains came from one sample sequenced in a study of blood T cell repertoires in COVID-19. Sequencing used immunoSEQ multiplex PCR; TCRdb keeps in-frame clones, though not all of them. Of 150,000 to 200,000 clones in the sample, about 90% were seen once. Sequencing was done on a sample of peripheral blood. The receptors come from a woman aged 55-70 years with COVID-19, enrolled during active disease.

A single count supports this clone. The V call is TRBV12-3 or TRBV12-4, the J call TRBJ2-5, with D maybe TRBD1 (6 bases). The CDR3 runs to 13 residues. V was cut by 8 bases and J by 6 bases, with 16 bases left in between. This CDR3 is CASGTGHQKTQYF. The CDR3 DNA reads as TGTGCCAGCGGAACGGGACATCAAAAGACCCAGTACTTC.

CDR3 in amino acids: CATSRDPGTPDTQYF. In DNA form, the CDR3 reads TGTGCCACCAGCAGAGATCCCGGGACACCAGATACGCAGTATTTT. The chain recombines TRBV15 with TRBJ2-3; maybe TRBD1 (6 bases). The germline V gene has CDR1 LNHNV and CDR2 YYDKDF (reference sequence). V lost 0 bases and J 4 bases, leaving 11 bases between the germline ends. This CDR3 has 15 amino acids.

The V gene is TRBV10-2, the J gene TRBJ1-2, with a possible D match to TRBD1 (5 bases). Per germline, CDR1 WSHSY and CDR2 SAAADI. CDR3 length: 14 amino acids. V gave up 8 bases and J gave up 0 bases, with 13 bases separating them. This CDR3 is CASSTAISNYGYTF. CDR3 bases: TGCGCCAGCTCGACAGCGATATCTAACTATGGCTACACCTTC.

V gene TRBV19 combines with J gene TRBJ1-2, with D maybe TRBD1 (5 bases). Trimming took off 1 base at V and 0 bases at J, with 12 bases between the two ends. The CDR3 extends over 16 amino acids. Per germline, CDR1 LNHDA and CDR2 SQIVND (reference sequence). The CDR3 reads CASSIASGLPNYGYTF. In DNA, the CDR3 is TGTGCCAGTAGTATAGCCTCGGGACTTCCTAACTATGGCTACACCTTC.